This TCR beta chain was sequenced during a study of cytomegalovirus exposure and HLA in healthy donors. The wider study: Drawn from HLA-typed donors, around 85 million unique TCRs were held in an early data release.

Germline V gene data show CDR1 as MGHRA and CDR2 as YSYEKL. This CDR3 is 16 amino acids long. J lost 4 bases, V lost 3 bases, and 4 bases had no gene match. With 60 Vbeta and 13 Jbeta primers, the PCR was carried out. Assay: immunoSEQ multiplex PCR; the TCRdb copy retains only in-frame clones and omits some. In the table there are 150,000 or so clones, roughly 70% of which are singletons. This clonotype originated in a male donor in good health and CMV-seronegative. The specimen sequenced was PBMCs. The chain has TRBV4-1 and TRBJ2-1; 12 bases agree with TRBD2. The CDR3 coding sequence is TGCGCCAGCAGCCATGAAACTAGCGGGGGGTACAATGAGCAGTTCTTC. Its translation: CASSHETSGGYNEQFF.